This is a list of T cell receptor beta chains from one sample in a study. Each CDR3 protein is one row after TCRdb ran MiXCR on the 5' RACE reads. Among about 5,800 distinct CDR3 sequences, roughly 32% were seen once, and the ten largest hold about 6.8%. Input material: memory CD4+ T cells sorted from a lymph node. Receptors were obtained from a female donor with breast cancer. Both conserved end residues are part of each CDR3. D genes are given only for firm matches. Some rows have no size entry. The others give once, few or many, or a class for an expanded clone.

J gene | D gene | V gene | clone size | CDR3 protein
TRBJ1-1 | . | TRBV6-2/TRBV6-3 | large | CASSYSWRRNTEAFF
TRBJ2-7 | . | TRBV20-1 | many | CSARDPGTPIYEQYF
TRBJ1-1 | . | TRBV20-1 | medium-sized | CSAPINTEAFF
TRBJ1-6 | . | TRBV28 | few | CASRERIAISPLHF
TRBJ2-1 | . | TRBV29-1 | few | CSVEAGAGHRVNEQFF
TRBJ2-6 | TRBD2 | TRBV7-3 | many | CASSRRLAGNSGANVLTF
TRBJ2-7 | . | TRBV7-9 | few | CASTPGHGYEQYF
TRBJ2-1 | TRBD2 | TRBV20-1 | . | CSARDLAGGTYNEQFF
TRBJ2-2 | TRBD2 | TRBV12-3/TRBV12-4 | large | CASSVSGSRGELFF
TRBJ1-5 | . | TRBV5-1 | medium-sized | CASSAGTLSNQPQHF
TRBJ1-3 | . | TRBV5-1 | . | CASKVSTSPGNTIYF
TRBJ2-1 | . | TRBV5-6 | . | CASSLPPPTSYNEQFF
TRBJ2-4 | TRBD2 | TRBV9 | . | CASSVGLAKSIQYF
TRBJ1-2 | . | TRBV6-6 | . | CASSYMHGWAARGYTF
TRBJ2-1 | . | TRBV4-1 | many | CASSQRVGLNEQFF
TRBJ2-1 | . | TRBV24-1 | . | CATSDLGSLYNEQFF
TRBJ2-7 | . | TRBV4-2 | many | CASSPADGKGGEQYF
TRBJ1-2 | TRBD1 | TRBV19 | medium-sized | CASRPNTGGVDYGYTF
TRBJ1-2 | . | TRBV12-3/TRBV12-4 | . | CASSFLPYGYTF
TRBJ2-7 | TRBD2 | TRBV5-1 | medium-sized | CASSLAPAGAYEQYF
TRBJ1-6 | . | TRBV5-6 | . | CASSLKRYNSPLHF
TRBJ2-7 | . | TRBV28 | . | CASSNYEQYF
TRBJ2-3 | TRBD2 | TRBV7-2 | . | CASSTEREVHTQYF
TRBJ1-5 | . | TRBV6-1 | medium-sized | CASSEQFNQPQHF
TRBJ2-5 | . | TRBV5-1 | large | CASSFAGAGETQYF
TRBJ2-1 | TRBD2 | TRBV10-3 | . | CVISGKAGVGNEQFF
TRBJ2-1 | TRBD2 | TRBV20-1 | . | CSARTQGGNEQLF
TRBJ2-3 | TRBD2 | TRBV18 | once | CASSPMASGLTDTQYF
TRBJ2-1 | . | TRBV20-1 | . | CSASNLLQRSSYNEQFF
TRBJ2-7 | TRBD2 | TRBV5-1 | large | CASSLTSGTYEQYF
TRBJ2-3 | . | TRBV12-3/TRBV12-4 | . | CASTTTGRGAKTRYF
TRBJ2-1 | . | TRBV15 | . | CATSRDLLVDSFVWEQFF
TRBJ2-5 | . | TRBV6-1 | . | CASRVGTPETQYF
TRBJ2-1 | . | TRBV6-5 | few | CASSYIVSYNGQFF
TRBJ2-7 | TRBD1 | TRBV27 | medium-sized | CASKRSGTGGYEQYF